These T cell receptor beta chains were read from a single sample in a study of Ad26.COV2.S vaccination and SARS-CoV-2 variants. Clones were read by immunoSEQ multiplex PCR, and TCRdb kept only the in-frame ones, dropping some. The repertoire consists of roughly 320,000 clones, with 85% to 90% occurring once and the leading ten covering more than 1.5%. This specimen was peripheral blood, taken in a trial of Ad26.COV2.S vaccine versus placebo. These receptors originate from a person aged 18-60 years who received the Ad26.COV2.S COVID-19 vaccine or a placebo. CDR3s include the opening cysteine and the closing phenylalanine or tryptophan. The D gene is left open where the match is weak. Where a row states a size, it is once, few, many or the class of an expanded clone; other rows omit it.

d_call j_call clone_size v_call cdr3_nt cdr3_aa
. TRBJ1-6 . TRBV18 TGTGCCAGCTCACCCACGGGGACGTATTCGAATTCACCCCTCCACTTT CASSPTGTYSNSPLHF
TRBD1 TRBJ1-1 . TRBV4-3 TGCGCCAGCGGACCGGGACAGGGTTACACTGAAGCTTTCTTT CASGPGQGYTEAFF
TRBD1 TRBJ2-2 once TRBV5-6 TGTGCCAGCAGCCCGAAGGGACAGGAGAACACCGGGGAGCTGTTTTTT CASSPKGQENTGELFF
. TRBJ2-5 . TRBV11-3 TGTGCCAGCAGCTTAGGCGCAGGGATGGGAGAGACCCAGTACTTC CASSLGAGMGETQYF
. TRBJ1-2 . TRBV21-1 TGTGCCAGCAGCTTCCGACAGGGCGGCTATGGCTACACCTTC CASSFRQGGYGYTF
TRBD1 TRBJ1-3 . TRBV19 TGTGCCAGTAGCGGACAGGGCGTCTCTGGAAACACCATATATTTT CASSGQGVSGNTIYF
. TRBJ1-2 . TRBV2 TGTGCCAGCAGTGAAGCTTGGAACTATGGCTACACCTTC CASSEAWNYGYTF
. TRBJ2-3 once TRBV6-5 TGTGCCAGCAGTTGGGGGGGCCTTTCAGATACGCAGTATTTT CASSWGGLSDTQYF
. TRBJ1-1 few TRBV6-5 TGTGCCAGCAGTTACAGGCGGGGTTCTCACTGGGAAGCTTTCTTT CASSYRRGSHWEAFF
. TRBJ1-5 . TRBV7-9 TGTGCCAGCAGCCGGGGCCCCTTTGACAATCAGCCCCAGCATTTT CASSRGPFDNQPQHF
. TRBJ1-2 . TRBV30 TGTGCCTGGAGTGTAGGGGCAGTCTCCTATGGCTACACCTTC CAWSVGAVSYGYTF
. TRBJ1-5 . TRBV21-1 TGTGCCAGCATCAATACGTGGGGCAGGGTAAATCAGCCCCAGCATTTT CASINTWGRVNQPQHF
. TRBJ2-5 . TRBV3-1/TRBV3-2 TGTGCCAGCAGCCAAGGTCAAACCCGGGTATCCCAAGAGACCCAGTACTTC CASSQGQTRVSQETQYF
. TRBJ1-1 . TRBV19 TGTGCCAGTAGTCCAAAGACAAAGAACACTGAAGCTTTCTTT CASSPKTKNTEAFF
TRBD1 TRBJ1-6 . TRBV3-1/TRBV3-2 TGTGCCAGCAGCCGAGCAGGGGGTCAGAACTATAATTCACCCCTCCACTTT CASSRAGGQNYNSPLHF
. TRBJ2-5 . TRBV7-2 TGTGCCAGCAGCTTACGGGGCCCAGAGACCCAGTACTTC CASSLRGPETQYF
. TRBJ1-1 . TRBV5-4 TGTGCCAGCAGCCCGGGGACACTTGCTCCGAACACTGAAGCTTTCTTT CASSPGTLAPNTEAFF
TRBD2 TRBJ2-1 . TRBV9 TGTGCCAGCAGCACATCACTAGCGGGGGGGTACAATGAGCAGTTCTTC CASSTSLAGGYNEQFF
. TRBJ2-1 . TRBV9 TGTGCCAGCAGCGTAGCAGGGGCATCTTCCTACAATGAGCAGTTCTTC CASSVAGASSYNEQFF
TRBD1 TRBJ1-1 . TRBV5-1 TGCGCCAGCAGCCCTCCCACCGGGACAGTTAACACTGAAGCTTTCTTT CASSPPTGTVNTEAFF
. TRBJ2-2 . TRBV2 TGTGCCAGCAAGGGGGCGGGGACGAACACCGGGGAGCTGTTTTTT CASKGAGTNTGELFF
. TRBJ2-1 . TRBV5-4 TGTGCCAGCAGCCTCTCGCACGGACCTCAATACAATGAGCAGTTCTTC CASSLSHGPQYNEQFF
. TRBJ1-3 . TRBV18 TGTGCCAGCATTCTCACGTCGGTTGGAAACACCATATATTTT CASILTSVGNTIYF
. TRBJ2-3 . TRBV27 TGTGCCAGCAGTTTATCGCAAGGCACAGATACGCAGTATTTT CASSLSQGTDTQYF
. TRBJ1-5 few TRBV6-5 TGTGCCAGCACCTCTGGACAGAGCAATCAGCCCCAGCATTTT CASTSGQSNQPQHF
TRBD1 TRBJ1-2 . TRBV4-3 TGCGCCAGCAGCCAAGATCGGGCACAGGGGTGCACCTTC CASSQDRAQGCTF
. TRBJ1-4 . TRBV10-3 TGTGCCATCACTGACATGCCTAATGAAAAACTGTTTTTT CAITDMPNEKLFF
TRBD2 TRBJ2-2 once TRBV5-1 TGCGCCAGCAGCTTAGGCGGAGCGGGGGGGCCCAAAACCGGGGAGCTGTTTTTT CASSLGGAGGPKTGELFF
TRBD1 TRBJ1-5 few TRBV30 TGTGCCTGGAGTGTACGTGCGGGACAGGGGAATCAGCCCCAGCATTTT CAWSVRAGQGNQPQHF
. TRBJ2-1 . TRBV18 TGTGCCAGCTCACCACATAAAGACAATGAGCAGTTCTTC CASSPHKDNEQFF
. TRBJ2-1 . TRBV5-1 TGCGCCAGCAGCTTGGCCAAGGGGCCTTACTACAATGAGCAGTTCTTC CASSLAKGPYYNEQFF
. TRBJ1-3 once TRBV7-2 TGTGCCAGCAGCTCCCCTATTGGGGGAAACACCATATATTTT CASSSPIGGNTIYF
. TRBJ2-2 . TRBV5-1 TGCGCCAGCAGCTTGGGTGGGGTGAACACCGGGGAGCTGTTTTTT CASSLGGVNTGELFF
. TRBJ2-2 . TRBV3-1/TRBV3-2 TGTGCCAGCAGCCAACGGGACCGGGGAACCGGGGAGCTGTTTTTT CASSQRDRGTGELFF
TRBD1 TRBJ1-4 . TRBV5-4 TGTGCCAGCAGCACTCGGACGGGACAGGATGATGAAAAACTGTTTTTT CASSTRTGQDDEKLFF
TRBD2 TRBJ2-1 . TRBV4-3 TGCGCCAGCAGCGGACGACTAGCCCAATCCTACAATGAGCAGTTCTTC CASSGRLAQSYNEQFF
TRBD1 TRBJ1-4 . TRBV18 TGTGCCAGCTCACCAGACAGGGTCGGGCTCTATTTT CASSPDRVGLYF
TRBD1 TRBJ1-3 . TRBV19 TGTGCCAGTAGGTCTGGGACAGGGGACTCTGGAAACACCATATATTTT CASRSGTGDSGNTIYF
. TRBJ2-5 . TRBV5-4 TGTGCCAGCAGCTTTTGGGGTCAAGAGACCCAGTACTTC CASSFWGQETQYF
TRBD1 TRBJ1-2 . TRBV14 TGTGCCAGCAGCCAAGAAGGGACAGGGTCCTATGGCTACACCTTC CASSQEGTGSYGYTF
TRBD1 TRBJ1-2 . TRBV12-3/TRBV12-4 TGTGCCAGCAGTTTGGGACAGTACTATGGCTACACCTTC CASSLGQYYGYTF